Listed here are 9 T cell receptor beta chains from one sample, sequenced in a study of cytomegalovirus exposure and HLA in healthy donors. It was with 60 Vbeta and 13 Jbeta primers that the PCR ran. The repertoire was sequenced with immunoSEQ multiplex PCR; TCRdb's copy has only in-frame clones and lacks some. Altogether approximately 150,000 clones are present, under 80% being singletons, with the ten largest covering about 2.5%. The sample was PBMCs. The source of these receptors is a human donor in good health.

This clone came up a few times. The genes are TRBV27 and TRBJ1-6, with a tentative D call TRBD1 (5 bases). V shed 4 bases and J shed 8 bases, with 6 bases lying between them. The germline V gene encodes CDR1 MNHEY and CDR2 SMNVEV (reference sequence). The CDR3 runs 12 residues. The CDR3 sequence is CASSSQDSPLHF. In nucleotides, the CDR3 is TGTGCCAGCAGTTCACAGGATTCACCCCTCCACTTT.

This chain joins TRBV6-1 and TRBJ2-7; 7 nucleotides match TRBD2. Germline values: CDR1 MNHNS, CDR2 SASEGT. The CDR3 length is 14 residues. The V gene end was trimmed by 1 base and the J gene end by 6 bases; junction bases not matched to a gene: 6. CDR3 region: CASSEEGGVGEQYF. The CDR3 DNA reads as TGTGCCAGCAGTGAAGAGGGAGGGGTGGGCGAGCAGTACTTC.

V usage is TRBV27 and J usage is TRBJ1-1; the match to TRBD1 covers 8 bases. V dropped 0 bases and J dropped 5; count of bases not matched to a gene: 8. Germline-derived CDR1 and CDR2 are MNHEY and SMNVEV (reference sequence). The CDR3 covers 16 residues. CDR3 residues: CASSLSPQGAWTEAFF. The CDR3 nucleotides read TGTGCCAGCAGTTTATCCCCGCAGGGGGCATGGACTGAAGCTTTCTTT.

This CDR3 reads CASTIGQANYGYTF. The CDR3, as DNA: TGTGCCAGCACCATCGGACAAGCTAACTATGGCTACACCTTC. The chain joins TRBV6-6 to TRBJ1-2; D perhaps matches TRBD1 (5 bases). This CDR3 has 14 residues. In germline, CDR1 is MNHNY, CDR2 SVGAGI (reference sequence). V shed 7 bases and J shed 0 bases, with 12 bases lying between them.

The chain links TRBV11-1 to TRBJ1-4; a weak D match, TRBD1 (6 bases). The V end lost 2 bases, the J end lost 4 bases, and 11 bases lay between the germline ends. The germline V gene encodes CDR1 SGHAT and CDR2 FQDESV (reference sequence). CDR3 length: 15 amino acids. The CDR3 nucleotides are TGTGCCAGCAGCTTACTTCAGGGGCATAATGAAAAACTGTTTTTT. Its protein is CASSLLQGHNEKLFF.

As concerns this clone: Other DNA sequences in the same sample also yield this CDR3. The chain combines TRBV27 with TRBJ2-5; the D gene is possibly TRBD2 (5 bases). The CDR3 is made up of 18 amino acids. Per germline, CDR1 MNHEY and CDR2 SMNVEV (reference sequence). V lost 0 bases, J lost 3 bases, and 20 bases lay in between. The CDR3 is CASSLSVGGLYIKETQYF. Written as DNA, the CDR3 is TGTGCCAGCAGTTTATCGGTTGGCGGACTGTACATTAAAGAGACCCAGTACTTC.

The V and J genes are TRBV5-1 and TRBJ2-5; 7 bases line up with TRBD1. Looked up from germline, CDR1 is SGHRS and CDR2 is YFSETQ. J gave up 3 bases and V 3 bases, and 2 bases lay outside the gene matches. This CDR3 contains 13 residues. CDR3 sequence reads: CASSYQGEETQYF. The CDR3 DNA reads as TGCGCCAGCAGCTACCAGGGGGAAGAGACCCAGTACTTC.

This chain links TRBV18 with TRBJ1-4; TRBD1 matches at 9 bases. The trim removed 5 bases at V and 5 bases at J, leaving 3 bases unmatched. Germline V gives CDR1 KGHSH, CDR2 LQKENI. The CDR3 sequence is 14 residues long. Here the CDR3 reads CASSGGQGNEKLFF. In DNA, the CDR3 is TGTGCCAGCTCAGGGGGACAGGGCAATGAAAAACTGTTTTTT. Based on the CDR3 plus reference TRBV18 and TRBJ1-4, the full variable domain is NAGVMQNPRHLVRRRGQEARLRCSPMKGHSHVYWYRQLPEEGLKFMVYLQKENIIDESGMPKERFSAEFPKEGPSILRIQQVVRGDSAAYFCASSGGQGNEKLFFGSGTQLSVL.

This clone was seen a few times. This chain links TRBV29-1 with TRBJ1-3; the match to TRBD1 covers 7 bases. CDR3 length: 14 amino acids. J gave up 2 bases and V 5 bases, and 6 bases lay outside the gene matches. Per the germline V gene, CDR1 is SQVTM and CDR2 is ANQGSEA. The CDR3 DNA follows: TGCAGCGTTCAGGGGGAAGTGGCTGGAAACACCATATATTTT. This sequence encodes CSVQGEVAGNTIYF.